This TCR beta chain originates from a study of T cell responses to AZD1222 COVID-19 vaccine. This clone was recorded once. The CDR3 has 14 amino acids. V lost 4 bases and J lost 3; bases outside the gene matches: 4. In germline, CDR1 is MDHEN, CDR2 SYDVKM. Profiling relied on immunoSEQ multiplex PCR, and the TCRdb table lists in-frame clones only, not all of them. The sample holds 100,000 to 150,000 clones, less than 95% seen once. The sequence was obtained from an adult in good health. This sample comprised peripheral blood, obtained on day 0 of AZD1222 vaccination. The rearrangement uses TRBV28 and TRBJ2-7; 9 positions match TRBD2. Here the CDR3 reads CASSSGLANYEQYF. The CDR3 bases are TGTGCCAGCAGTTCAGGACTAGCGAACTACGAGCAGTACTTC.